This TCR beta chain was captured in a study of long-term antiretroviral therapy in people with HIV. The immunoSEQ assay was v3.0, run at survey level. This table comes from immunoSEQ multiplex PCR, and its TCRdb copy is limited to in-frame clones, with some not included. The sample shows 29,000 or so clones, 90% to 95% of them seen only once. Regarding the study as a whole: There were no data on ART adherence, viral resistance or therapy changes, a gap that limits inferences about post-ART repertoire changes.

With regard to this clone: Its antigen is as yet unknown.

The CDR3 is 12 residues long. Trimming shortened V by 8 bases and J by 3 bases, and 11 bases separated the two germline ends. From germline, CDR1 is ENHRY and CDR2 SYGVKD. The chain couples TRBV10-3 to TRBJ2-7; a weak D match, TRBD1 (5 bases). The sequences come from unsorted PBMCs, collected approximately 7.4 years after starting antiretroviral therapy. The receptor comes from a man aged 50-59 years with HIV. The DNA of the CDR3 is TGTGCCATCCAAGGACAAGTCTACGAGCAGTACTTC. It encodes CAIQGQVYEQYF.